The following is a TCR beta chain sequence with its context. Germline assignment: CDR1 MRHNA and CDR2 SNTAGT. CDR3 size: 15 residues. V lost 7 bases and J lost 7; bases outside the gene matches: 14. The data were taken from a study of T cell changes during pregnancy in multiple sclerosis. Profiling relied on immunoSEQ multiplex PCR, and the TCRdb table lists in-frame clones only, not all of them. Of about 110,000 clones in the sample, approximately 93% were seen once. Sequencing used peripheral blood, obtained after pregnancy. This clonotype originated in a female donor with multiple sclerosis, enrolled in a pregnancy study. This chain uses TRBV6-4 with TRBJ1-2; 8 bases align to TRBD1. The CDR3 sequence is CASIPVSLTGAGYTF. The CDR3, as DNA: TGTGCCAGCATCCCCGTTTCGCTGACAGGGGCTGGCTACACCTTC.